The text below deals with one T cell receptor (beta chain). What it binds is not known. These data belong to a study of post-analysis software for immune sequencing data. CDR1 and CDR2 from the germline V gene are SGHRS and YFSETQ. The CDR3 consists of 16 residues. The V end lost 0 bases, the J end lost 2 bases, and 14 bases lay between the germline ends. Notes on the study in general: Patients with multiple sclerosis recorded significantly lower normalized Chao1 diversity than controls, the study found. TRBV5-6, TRBV5-1 and TRBV20-1 were among several TRBV segments more frequent in patients than controls. Samples from a shared batch, those prepared together, strongly co-clustered by F measure.

Prepared libraries of TCR beta cDNA carried unique molecular identifiers. Each CDR3 protein gets one entry after TCRdb re-called the PCR reads with MiXCR. Among hundreds of thousands of distinct CDR3 sequences listed, nearly 45% were seen once. This clonotype originated in a girl aged 10 to 17 with multiple sclerosis. The rearrangement joins TRBV5-1 to TRBJ2-5; D is perhaps TRBD1 (5 bases). The sequencing input was blood. CDR3 amino acids: CASSLVAGSTQETQYF. CDR3 coding DNA: TGCGCCAGCAGCTTGGTGGCAGGGTCCACGCAAGAGACCCAGTACTTC.